The 27 T cell receptor beta chains in this list originate from one sample, sequenced in a study of blood T cells in healthy people across ages (dated by TCRdb to the mid-2010s). The library was built by means of 5' RACE. The listed sequencing device is Illumina HiSeq 2500. A second PCR of roughly 7 to 12 cycles was run with a J-beta primer mix and a sample-barcoded 5' primer. Clones were called with MiXCR by TCRdb after fastp trimmed the public reads at Q25, and only in-frame beta chains were retained. One record per CDR3 amino acid sequence lists the most common genes and DNA. For this sample the table gives about 810,000 distinct CDR3 sequences, of which 36% were detected only once. The ten most abundant clones make up roughly 13% of the sample. Sequencing was done on a sample of blood. The receptors stem from a man younger than 35 in good health.

This clonotype has at least ten counts. V usage is TRBV4-2 and J usage is TRBJ1-2; 7 bases are a match to TRBD1. This CDR3 has 13 amino acids. Germline CDR1 is LGHNA and CDR2 is YNFKEQ. V shed 3 bases, J shed 3 bases, and the junction held 1 base outside the gene matches. CDR3 protein: CASSQTGYYGYTF. CDR3 nucleotide sequence: TGTGCCAGCAGCCAGACAGGGTACTATGGCTACACCTTC.

The chain uses TRBV7-2 and TRBJ2-5; 11 positions agree with TRBD2. From germline, CDR1 is SGHTA and CDR2 FQGNSA. V was clipped by 0 bases and J by 4 bases; unmatched bases: 10. CDR3 size: 18 residues. CDR3 nucleotides: TGTGCCAGCAGCTTAGCGAAGCAACTAGCGGGGGCTCGAGAGACCCAGTACTTC. Translated, it gives CASSLAKQLAGARETQYF.

This clonotype was counted only a few times. The chain employs TRBV28 and TRBJ2-3; no definite D call. CDR1 and CDR2 from the germline V gene are MDHEN and SYDVKM. The CDR3 is made up of 18 amino acids. The V gene lost 0 bases and the J gene lost 0 bases, with 16 bases spanning the gap. The CDR3 is CASSLWAQHRPSTDTQYF. CDR3 sequence (DNA): TGTGCCAGCAGTTTATGGGCCCAACATCGTCCTAGCACAGATACGCAGTATTTT. The full variable domain, rest sourced from reference TRBV28 and TRBJ2-3, is DVKVTQSSRYLVKRTGEKVFLECVQDMDHENMFWYRQDPGLGLRLIYFSYDVKMKEKGDIPEGYSVSREKKERFSLILESASTNQTSMYLCASSLWAQHRPSTDTQYFGPGTRLTVL.

There are a few counts of this clonotype. The chain is built from TRBV7-9 and TRBJ1-2, with 8 bases fitting TRBD1. J lost 6 bases, V lost 5 bases, and 14 bases had no gene match. Germline V gives CDR1 SEHNR, CDR2 FQNEAQ (reference sequence). This CDR3 region has 16 residues. CDR3 sequence (DNA): TGTGCCAGCAGCACAAGTACAGGGGGAAAAATAGATGGCTACACCTTC. Translating gives CASSTSTGGKIDGYTF.

A remark on this clonotype: One base away lies a much larger clone, so this may be a sequencing read error. This chain uses TRBV6-5 with TRBJ1-2; D uncertain. CDR3 length: 14 amino acids. Looked up from germline, CDR1 is MNHEY and CDR2 is SVGAGI. CDR3 region: CASSPDLWNYGFTF. The DNA for the CDR3 is TGTGCCAGCAGCCCCGACTTGTGGAACTATGGCTTCACCTTC.

Points on this clonotype: One base away lies a much larger clone, so this may be a sequencing read error. J is TRBJ2-7 and V is TRBV4-2; no reliable D call. The CDR3 is made up of 15 amino acids. Trimming took off 3 bases at V and 3 bases at J, with 15 bases between the two ends. The germline V gene encodes CDR1 LGHNA and CDR2 YNFKEQ. The CDR3 here is CASSHGDRGGYEQYF. CDR3 bases: TGTGCCAGCAGCCATGGGGATCGTGGCGGCTACGAGCAGTACTTC.

This clonotype occurred many times. The J gene is TRBJ2-5, the V gene TRBV7-2; tentatively, D is TRBD1 (8 bases). Germline V gene lookup returns CDR1 SGHTA and CDR2 FQGNSA. The CDR3 runs to 14 residues. Trimming pared 6 bases from V and 5 bases from J, leaving 16 bases between. Here the CDR3 reads CASSLNRGGETQYF. In DNA, the CDR3 is TGTGCCAGCAGTTTGAACAGGGGGGGCGAGACCCAGTACTTC.

This clonotype has ten or more counts. The CDR3 here is CSADPGGSYNEQFF. The CDR3 DNA sequence: TGCAGTGCTGACCCGGGGGGCTCCTACAATGAGCAGTTCTTC. V and J are TRBV20-1 and TRBJ2-1; 7 positions match TRBD2. V trimming: 5 bases; J trimming: 0 bases; junction bases outside the gene matches: 4. Germline-derived CDR1 and CDR2 are DFQATT and SNEGSKA (reference sequence). The CDR3 length is 14 residues.

The chain has TRBV6-2 or TRBV6-3 and TRBJ2-5; 9 nucleotides align to TRBD1. The CDR3 covers 15 residues. The V gene's germline CDR1 is MNHEY and CDR2 SVGEGT. V trimming: 2 bases; J trimming: 5 bases; junction bases outside the gene matches: 6. The chain's CDR3 is CASSYTGGELETQYF. Written as DNA, the CDR3 is TGTGCCAGCAGTTACACAGGGGGCGAGTTGGAGACCCAGTACTTC.

J is TRBJ1-2 and V is TRBV2, with D perhaps TRBD1 (6 bases). The CDR3 is 13 residues long. Per the germline V gene, CDR1 is SNHLY and CDR2 is FYNNEI. Trimming removed 4 bases at V and 5 bases at J, with 11 bases between. This CDR3 reads CASSARQVYGYTF. Here the CDR3 DNA reads TGTGCCAGCAGTGCCAGACAGGTGTATGGCTACACCTTC.

This clonotype was recorded many times. This chain connects TRBV12-3 or TRBV12-4 to TRBJ2-5, with TRBD1 matching over 10 bases. Trimming cost V 5 bases and J 5 bases; bases outside gene matches: 26. The CDR3 runs to 21 residues. CDR3 sequence (DNA): TGTGCCAGCAGTCCACATTTGGGTGTTTCCGCGACAGGGGGCCCACAGGAGACCCAGTACTTC. Translating gives CASSPHLGVSATGGPQETQYF.

This clonotype was counted a few times. The gene calls are TRBV7-2 and TRBJ1-1; D unresolved. Germline V gene data show CDR1 as SGHTA and CDR2 as FQGNSA. The CDR3 has 13 residues. V shed 5 bases and J shed 9 bases, with 16 bases lying between them. This CDR3 is CASSVEEGGKAFF. The CDR3 nucleotides read TGTGCCAGCAGCGTAGAAGAGGGAGGGAAAGCTTTCTTT.

V gene TRBV5-1 combines with J gene TRBJ2-1, with TRBD2 matching over 11 bases. The CDR3 consists of 14 residues. The V gene end was trimmed by 2 bases and the J gene end by 8 bases; junction bases not matched to a gene: 3. Germline V gene lookup returns CDR1 SGHRS and CDR2 YFSETQ. This CDR3 reads CASSFSGGGDEQFF. Here the CDR3 DNA reads TGCGCCAGCAGCTTTAGCGGGGGGGGGGATGAGCAGTTCTTC.

The gene calls are TRBV20-1 and TRBJ1-1; no reliable D call. Per the germline V gene, CDR1 is DFQATT and CDR2 is SNEGSKA (reference sequence). There are 11 residues in the CDR3. The germline V and J ends were trimmed by 6 bases and 3 bases, with 8 bases remaining between them. DNA of the CDR3: TGCAGTGCCGATTATTACACTGAAGCTTTCTTT. Protein sequence: CSADYYTEAFF.

This chain joins TRBV9 and TRBJ2-3, with TRBD2 matching 7 bases. The ends lost 0 bases at V and 2 bases at J; junction bases unmatched: 6. In germline, CDR1 is SGDLS, CDR2 YYNGEE. The CDR3 runs to 16 residues. This chain's CDR3 is CASSVVATSPTDTQYF. CDR3 bases: TGTGCCAGCAGCGTAGTTGCGACTAGCCCCACAGATACGCAGTATTTT.

This clonotype turned up a few times. This chain joins TRBV6-2 or TRBV6-3 and TRBJ2-5; 8 nucleotides align to TRBD2. Germline CDR1 and CDR2: MNHEY and SVGEGT. The trim removed 6 bases at V and 2 bases at J, leaving 14 bases unmatched. CDR3 length: 17 residues. CDR3 region: CASSLYRVAGIQETQYF. The DNA of the CDR3 is TGTGCCAGCAGCCTATATCGAGTAGCGGGAATTCAAGAGACCCAGTACTTC.

This clonotype has a handful of counts. An end of the junction does not agree with germline; a read error may underlie this. The V gene is TRBV7-2, the J gene TRBJ1-1; 9 positions agree with TRBD1. Germline CDR1 is SGHTA and CDR2 is FQGNSA. The CDR3 runs 14 residues. CDR3 protein: CASTLQGADTEAFF. The CDR3 DNA reads as TGTGCCAGCACCTTACAGGGGGCGGACACTGAAGCTTTCTTT.

V is TRBV13 and J is TRBJ2-6; 9 nucleotides match TRBD1. This CDR3 comprises 19 residues. Germline CDR1 is PRHDT and CDR2 is FYEKMQ (reference sequence). After removal of 5 bases from V and 4 bases from J, the junction contained 15 bases not matched to a gene. Here the CDR3 reads CASSLTAQGALSGANVLTF. CDR3 bases: TGTGCCAGCAGCCTTACAGCACAGGGGGCGCTATCCGGGGCCAACGTCCTGACTTTC. The full variable domain, rest sourced from reference TRBV13 and TRBJ2-6, is AAGVIQSPRHLIKEKRETATLKCYPIPRHDTVYWYQQGPGQDPQFLISFYEKMQSDKGSIPDRFSAQQFSDYHSELNMSSLELGDSALYFCASSLTAQGALSGANVLTFGAGSRLTVL.

This clonotype was observed a few times. V usage is TRBV20-1 and J usage is TRBJ1-5; 9 bases line up with TRBD1. Germline-derived CDR1 and CDR2 are DFQATT and SNEGSKA (reference sequence). Trimming took 3 bases from V and 6 from J; bases not matched to a gene: 15. This CDR3 has 17 residues. CDR3 DNA sequence: TGCAGTGCTAGCCCCGAGGGGACAGGGAGTTTTGGTCAGCCCCAGCATTTT. Residues: CSASPEGTGSFGQPQHF.

The V and J genes are TRBV19 and TRBJ1-2; tentative D call: TRBD1 (5 bases). The CDR3 contains 13 residues. Trimming left V 4 bases short and J 6 bases short, with 12 bases between. Looked up from germline, CDR1 is LNHDA and CDR2 is SQIVND (reference sequence). In DNA, the CDR3 is TGTGCCAGTAGTAGAGGGCAGGGAAATGGCTACACCTTC. Its protein is CASSRGQGNGYTF.

The chain combines TRBV12-3 or TRBV12-4 with TRBJ2-1, with D perhaps TRBD1 (6 bases). V gave up 6 bases and J gave up 13 bases, with 25 bases separating them. CDR3 length equals 15 residues. The CDR3 DNA reads as TGTGCCAGCAGCTCCAGGGGCGGACTCCAAGAGACCCAGTTCTTC. Translation gives CASSSRGGLQETQFF.

This clonotype was found many times. The chain joins TRBV5-1 to TRBJ2-5; D is undetermined. With 0 bases removed from V and 1 base from J, the gap between germline ends came to 7 bases. The CDR3 is 14 amino acids. Germline CDR1 SGHRS, CDR2 YFSETQ. CDR3 in amino acids: CASSLEQIQETQYF. The CDR3 bases are TGCGCCAGCAGCTTGGAGCAGATCCAAGAGACCCAGTACTTC.

This clonotype was detected many times. The chain links TRBV2 to TRBJ2-1; D uncertain. V lost 3 bases and J 2 bases, leaving 8 bases between the germline ends. The CDR3 consists of 14 residues. Germline V gene lookup returns CDR1 SNHLY and CDR2 FYNNEI. The CDR3, as DNA: TGTGCCAGCAGTGAGATTCAGGCCTACAATGAGCAGTTCTTC. It specifies CASSEIQAYNEQFF.

This clonotype was detected many times. This sequence joins TRBV7-2 and TRBJ2-7; D is uncertain. The CDR3 runs to 14 residues. V dropped 2 bases and J dropped 1 base, with 9 bases sitting between them. CDR1 SGHTA and CDR2 FQGNSA come from the germline V gene. Here the CDR3 DNA reads TGTGCCAGCAGCTTAACAAGGGATTCCTACGAGCAGTACTTC. This sequence encodes CASSLTRDSYEQYF.

This clonotype was counted a few times. The rearrangement links TRBV7-2 to TRBJ2-1; TRBD1 aligns across 9 bases. V dropped 4 bases and J dropped 5; count of bases not matched to a gene: 12. Per the germline V gene, CDR1 is SGHTA and CDR2 is FQGNSA. The CDR3 has 17 residues. The CDR3 reads CASSSVGLGTGHNEQFF. Here the CDR3 DNA reads TGTGCCAGCAGCTCTGTGGGGTTGGGGACAGGGCACAATGAGCAGTTCTTC.

This chain links TRBV6-5 with TRBJ2-5, with a tentative D call TRBD2 (5 bases). V lost 8 bases and J 11 bases, leaving 18 bases between the germline ends. In germline, CDR1 is MNHEY, CDR2 SVGAGI. The CDR3 length is 12 residues. This CDR3 is CASGRGSGEQYF. The CDR3 DNA sequence: TGTGCCAGCGGGAGAGGATCTGGAGAGCAGTACTTC.

The table lists this clonotype with a count of one. The chain combines TRBV12-3 or TRBV12-4 with TRBJ2-3, with TRBD2 as a possible D gene (7 bases). The CDR3 extends over 15 amino acids. V was trimmed by 5 bases and J by 6 bases, leaving 18 bases between them. CDR3 residues: CASSSGRGPEDTQYF. The CDR3 DNA is TGTGCCAGCAGTAGTGGGCGGGGGCCCGAGGATACGCAGTATTTT.